Reported below is one T cell receptor (beta chain). This sample stems from a study of T cells in Graves' hyperthyroidism and ophthalmopathy. The cohort's ophthalmopathy patients, a group with duration under 3 months, had a Clinical Activity Score of at least 3 and a NOSPECS grade of at least 4. TCR beta CDR3 sequences were amplified from RNA transcripts. The HTBI set primed first-round TCR CDR3 RT-PCR. One entry per CDR3 protein, called by TCRdb with MiXCR from the multiplex PCR reads. Of about 300,000 distinct CDR3 sequences listed, less than 20% were seen once; the top ten hold roughly 40%. V lost 7 bases to trimming and J lost 5 bases, with 17 bases between them. This CDR3 is built from 14 residues. The germline V gene has CDR1 MNHEY and CDR2 SMNVEV (reference sequence).

This TCR derives from a man in his fifties with Graves' ophthalmopathy. The V gene is TRBV27, the J gene TRBJ1-2; TRBD1 might be the D (6 bases). The material sequenced was blood. The CDR3 DNA reads as TGTGCCAGCAAGACGGCAGGGGCCATGTATGGCTACACCTTC. Protein: CASKTAGAMYGYTF.